This TCR beta chain is drawn from a study of beta chain features in type 1 diabetes. Looking at the study overall: Researchers looked at fewer than 120,000,000 sorted cells across all samples.

Regarding the study as a whole: A closer apparent resemblance between naive, central memory and Treg TCRB repertoires was seen in patients than in healthy donors.

Reverse transcribing all isolated RNA meant expressed TCRB transcripts were sequenced. Profiled with immunoSEQ multiplex PCR; TCRdb holds only in-frame clones, not every one. The data show over 150,000 clones, with around 8% seen just once and approximately 0.65% held by the top ten. Sorted CD4+ subsets: naive, central memory, regulatory, stem cell-like memory (CD45RO/CCR7/CD25/CD127/CD95/CD27 panel). This clone was counted many times. Its target is unknown. This CDR3 spans 13 amino acids. CDR1 is SQVTM and CDR2 is ANQGSEA in the germline V gene. V shed 5 bases and J 3 bases; nucleotides not matched to a gene: 5.

Sequencing was performed on central memory CD4+ T cells from blood. This clonotype was obtained from a man between 18 and 29 years old in good health. The chain employs TRBV29-1 and TRBJ2-7, with 9 bases fitting TRBD1. This CDR3 reads CSVTGGGSYEQYF. In nucleotides, the CDR3 is TGCAGCGTTACAGGGGGCGGGAGCTACGAGCAGTACTTC.